This entry concerns a single T cell receptor beta chain. Germline V gives CDR1 MGHRA, CDR2 YSYEKL. V lost 4 bases, J lost 4 bases, and 11 bases lay in between. This CDR3 comprises 13 residues. Repertoires were generated with immunoSEQ multiplex PCR, while TCRdb's copy carries only in-frame clones and drops some. The sample records 90,000 to 120,000 clones, around four fifths being singletons. This sample is drawn from a study of control samples from healthy donors and cancer patients. The sequence was collected from a man aged 18 to 29 in good health. The gene calls are TRBV4-1 and TRBJ2-7; perhaps TRBD2 as D (5 bases). The specimen was blood. The CDR3 coding sequence is TGCGCCAGCAGCCTTGAGTCGGGGTACGAGCAGTACTTC. This encodes CASSLESGYEQYF.